The TCR beta chain under discussion was sequenced for a study of shared clonotypes between healthy human individuals. Whole-study context: Three plates each covered CD4 naive and memory; CD8 naive two, CD8 memory one. Study-level findings and limits: Non-shared clonotypes showed lower generation probabilities than clonotypes common to all four donors. With a handful of donors compared, about 5.2% of naive CD4 clonotypes were shared.

Comment on this clone: Its matching antigen is unknown. The junction differs from germline at one of its ends, possibly a read error.

Measured with immunoSEQ multiplex PCR; TCRdb has only the in-frame clones, and not every one. The profile covers 2.5 million or so clones, with approximately 90% appearing a single time and over 0.12% taken by the ten largest. The sequence derives from a man younger than 35 in good health. Sample: naive CD4+ T cells sorted from blood. Subset indicated: CD45RA+ positively selected.

CDR3 sequence (DNA): TGTGCTAGCAGCCCGAGCGGGAGGGGGGATGATACGCAGTATTTT. Amino acid sequence: CASSPSGRGDDTQYF. This chain uses TRBV7-7 with TRBJ2-3, with TRBD2 identical over 10 bases. The CDR3 sequence is 15 residues long. The germline CDR1 and CDR2 sequences are SSHAT and FNYEAQ (reference sequence). The full variable domain, in which reference TRBV7-7 and TRBJ2-3 provide the parts outside the CDR3, is GAGVSQSPRYKVTKRGQDVTLRCDPISSHATLYWYQQALGQGPEFLTYFNYEAQPDKSGLPSDRFSAERPEGSISTLTIQRTEQRDSAMYRCASSPSGRGDDTQYFGPGTRLTVL.